Listed below are T cell receptor beta chains from one sample, sequenced in a study of blood T cell repertoires in COVID-19. Sequencing used immunoSEQ multiplex PCR; TCRdb keeps in-frame clones, though not all of them. The sample comprises fewer than 150,000 clones, around 83% of which are singletons, and approximately 16% rests with the top ten. The sequenced sample was peripheral blood. All receptors come from a woman aged 50 to 65 with acute or convalescent COVID-19. CDR3s include the opening cysteine and the closing phenylalanine or tryptophan. The order of the fields is J gene, V gene, clone size, CDR3 protein. Expanded clones are given a class, and other clones once, few, many or no size at all.

TRBJ1-2 TRBV5-6 NA CASSLVPAANYGYTF
TRBJ2-2 TRBV19 NA CASSIPPGQGRHTGELFF
TRBJ2-1 TRBV29-1 NA CSVVRGGTYNEQFF
TRBJ1-2 TRBV12-5 NA CASGRTLNYGYTF
TRBJ2-7 TRBV23-1 few CASSLATDPYEQYF
TRBJ2-3 TRBV7-3 NA CASSLPPAGATYF
TRBJ1-1 TRBV19 NA CASSIPVRGNTEAFF
TRBJ2-3 TRBV2 NA CASSEGRGKSNTQYF
TRBJ2-6 TRBV28 NA CASSPYGQGLPGANVLTF
TRBJ1-4 TRBV29-1 few CSVQGANEKLFF
TRBJ2-3 TRBV30 NA CAWRTSGGSDTQYF
TRBJ2-3 TRBV3-1/TRBV3-2 NA CASSQGKGATKVGPDTQYF
TRBJ1-1 TRBV28 NA CASSPLGGTEAFF
TRBJ1-1 TRBV20-1 NA CSASFSTGSGTEAFF
TRBJ1-1 TRBV14 NA CASSLQTGVVAEAFF
TRBJ2-7 TRBV6-1 NA CASSGTSGGSSYEQYF
TRBJ1-4 TRBV2 NA CASSVYVGAPATNEKLFF
TRBJ2-7 TRBV6-1 NA CASSEAIPNSWAGTYEQYF
TRBJ2-7 TRBV15 NA CATSRGRGTSGYEQYF
TRBJ1-2 TRBV14 NA CASSQDLSGTGDGYTF
TRBJ2-1 TRBV25-1 NA CASSEFIRADYNEQFF
TRBJ1-5 TRBV25-1 NA CASSDPSRAGYNQPQHF